These 24 T cell receptor beta chains were all obtained from the same sample, sequenced in a study of long-term antiretroviral therapy in people with HIV. Researchers ran immunoSEQ v3.0 at survey level. Sequencing used immunoSEQ multiplex PCR; TCRdb keeps in-frame clones, though not all of them. The sample includes 25,000 or so clones, over 75% of them seen just once. This specimen was unsorted PBMCs, taken 1.5 years before starting antiretroviral therapy. The receptors shown here come from a man aged 18 to 30 with HIV.

The gene calls are TRBV19 and TRBJ2-2; possible D gene TRBD1, 5 bases. V shed 3 bases and J shed 8 bases, with 19 bases lying between them. The CDR3 has 16 amino acids. Per the germline V gene, CDR1 is LNHDA and CDR2 is SQIVND (reference sequence). In DNA, the CDR3 is TGTGCCAGTAGTATCGTTGGGGCCTCAGGCGAGGGGGAGCTGTTTTTT. Amino acids: CASSIVGASGEGELFF. Based on the CDR3 plus reference TRBV19 and TRBJ2-2, the full variable domain is DGGITQSPKYLFRKEGQNVTLSCEQNLNHDAMYWYRQDPGQGLRLIYYSQIVNDFQKGDIAEGYSVSREKKESFPLTVTSAQKNPTAFYLCASSIVGASGEGELFFGEGSRLTVL.

The CDR3 coding sequence is TGTGCCATCAGTGACGGCGGAGGGTTCAACACCGGGGAGCTGTTTTTT. Protein sequence: CAISDGGGFNTGELFF. The V and J genes are TRBV10-3 and TRBJ2-2, with D possibly TRBD2 on 6 matching bases. This CDR3 is 16 amino acids long. V lost 3 bases to trimming and J lost 2 bases, with 13 bases between them. Germline CDR1 reads ENHRY; CDR2 reads SYGVKD.

This clone was picked up a small number of times. The chain links TRBV14 to TRBJ2-3, with 9 bases aligning to TRBD2. Losses at the gene ends were 1 base for V and 4 bases for J; bases not matched to a gene: 0. Germline V gives CDR1 SGHDN, CDR2 FVKESK. This CDR3 is built from 14 residues. The CDR3 nucleotides are TGTGCCAGCAGCCAAGGGACTAGCGCAGATACGCAGTATTTT. Its protein is CASSQGTSADTQYF.

The gene calls are TRBV9 and TRBJ2-1; the match to TRBD2 covers 12 bases. V was pared by 4 bases and J by 5 bases, with 7 bases of the junction left unmatched. CDR1 is SGDLS and CDR2 is YYNGEE in the germline V gene. This CDR3 is built from 16 residues. As DNA, the CDR3 is TGTGCCAGCAGCTTTTCTCTAGCGGGAGGGAACAATGAGCAGTTCTTC. Amino acids: CASSFSLAGGNNEQFF.

The chain uses TRBV18 and TRBJ2-7; maybe TRBD1 (7 bases). Germline CDR1 is KGHSH and CDR2 is LQKENI. The CDR3 is made up of 16 amino acids. Deletions cut 3 bases from V and 7 bases from J, with 22 bases between. In DNA, the CDR3 is TGTGCCAGCTCACCCCGAGGGGGCGGGAACCCTGGGGAGCAGTACTTC. It encodes CASSPRGGGNPGEQYF.

The chain links TRBV27 to TRBJ2-3, with 8 bases matching TRBD2. The CDR3 consists of 14 residues. Germline trimming cut 7 bases from V and 5 bases from J; bases unmatched to any gene: 8. Germline V gene data show CDR1 as MNHEY and CDR2 as SMNVEV (reference sequence). The CDR3 DNA reads as TGTGCCAGCAATCCCAGCGGGAGAGGAGATACGCAGTATTTT. Translated: CASNPSGRGDTQYF.

Turning to this clone: Other DNA sequences within the sample encode an identical CDR3. The CDR3 sequence is CASSQGTEAFF. DNA for the CDR3: TGTGCCAGCAGCCAAGGGACAGAAGCTTTCTTT. The chain links TRBV14 to TRBJ1-1; possible D gene TRBD1, 5 bases. Germline V CDR1 and CDR2: SGHDN, FVKESK. V dropped 1 base and J dropped 8 bases, with 5 bases sitting between them. The CDR3 has 11 residues. Full variable domain (missing parts from reference TRBV14 and TRBJ1-1): EAGVTQFPSHSVIEKGQTVTLRCDPISGHDNLYWYRRVMGKEIKFLLHFVKESKQDESGMPNNRFLAERTGGTYSTLKVQPAELEDSGVYFCASSQGTEAFFGQGTRLTVV.

CDR3 coding DNA: TGCGCCAGCAGCCCCCGCAGGGCAGGAGGTACCTACAATGAGCAGTTCTTC. Its protein is CASSPRRAGGTYNEQFF. The rearrangement links TRBV4-3 to TRBJ2-1; D tentatively fits TRBD1 or TRBD2 (5 bases each). Trimming cost V 4 bases and J 2 bases, with 18 bases left between them. The CDR3 contains 17 residues. Per the germline V gene, CDR1 is LGHNA and CDR2 is YSLEER.

The chain uses TRBV12-5 and TRBJ1-5; D is uncertain. Trimming removed 0 bases at V and 0 bases at J, with 15 bases between. The CDR3 covers 18 residues. Per germline, CDR1 LGHNT and CDR2 FRNRAP. The chain's CDR3 is CASGLVSFVSSSNQPQHF. CDR3 DNA sequence: TGTGCTAGTGGTTTGGTATCTTTCGTGTCATCTAGCAATCAGCCCCAGCATTTT. Combining the CDR3 with reference TRBV12-5 and TRBJ1-5 gives the whole variable domain DARVTQTPRHKVTEMGQEVTMRCQPILGHNTVFWYRQTMMQGLELLAYFRNRAPLDDSGMPKDRFSAEMPDATLATLKIQPSEPRDSAVYFCASGLVSFVSSSNQPQHFGDGTRLSIL.

With regard to this clone: Its ends do not fully match the called genes, so a read error is possible. The chain carries TRBV4-3 and TRBJ1-1; D is perhaps TRBD1 (6 bases). This CDR3 comprises 13 residues. Germline V gene sequence: CDR1 LGHNA, CDR2 YSLEER. CDR3 DNA: TGCGCCAGCAGCCAAGTGGTATGCCAGGGGCCCAGCTTT. Amino acids: CASSQVVCQGPSF.

This clone occurred once. The chain employs TRBV5-1 and TRBJ2-5; possibly TRBD2 for D (5 bases). This CDR3 has 13 amino acids. Trimming shortened V by 7 bases and J by 3 bases, and 13 bases separated the two germline ends. Germline V CDR1 and CDR2: SGHRS, YFSETQ. The DNA of the CDR3 is TGCGCCAGCCAAAGTTCGGGAAAAGAGACCCAGTACTTC. Protein sequence: CASQSSGKETQYF.

The chain combines TRBV5-4 with TRBJ2-7; the D gene is possibly TRBD2 (6 bases). CDR1 SGHNT and CDR2 YYREEE come from the germline V gene (reference sequence). There are 14 residues in the CDR3. Trimming removed 3 bases from V and 3 bases from J, with 13 bases in between. The CDR3 region has the DNA TGTGCCAGCAGCTCCCTAGGGGAGGTCTACGAGCAGTACTTC. Translating it yields CASSSLGEVYEQYF.

This rearrangement joins TRBV11-2 to TRBJ2-1; D is unclear. Germline V gene sequence: CDR1 SGHAT, CDR2 FQNNGV. V shed 5 bases and J shed 1 base, with 12 bases lying between them. CDR3 length: 15 residues. The CDR3 region is CASSPLARSYNEQFF. CDR3 sequence (DNA): TGTGCCAGCAGCCCTTTAGCACGGTCCTACAATGAGCAGTTCTTC.

This clone was recorded a few times. V gene TRBV5-1 combines with J gene TRBJ1-6; 9 bases agree with TRBD1. Germline assignment: CDR1 SGHRS and CDR2 YFSETQ. The CDR3 spans 14 residues. The V and J ends lost 3 bases and 10 bases, in that order; junction bases with no gene match: 5. The CDR3 nucleotides are TGCGCCAGCAGCTCAGACAGGGGGAACTCACCCCTCCACTTT. Its translation is CASSSDRGNSPLHF.

The chain has TRBV19 and TRBJ2-7; D remains ambiguous. The CDR3 covers 13 residues. The V gene lost 8 bases and the J gene lost 0 bases, with 11 bases spanning the gap. Germline assignment: CDR1 LNHDA and CDR2 SQIVND (reference sequence). The CDR3 DNA sequence: TGTGCCAGTTCTGAGGAGAACTCCTACGAGCAGTACTTC. It yields the protein CASSEENSYEQYF.

This chain's CDR3 is CASSEIGRTYEQYF. The CDR3 DNA reads as TGCGCCAGCAGTGAGATCGGGCGAACCTACGAGCAGTACTTC. The rearrangement uses TRBV10-1 and TRBJ2-7; D unclear. The V gene lost 2 bases and the J gene lost 2 bases, with 10 bases spanning the gap. This CDR3 has 14 residues. The germline V gene encodes CDR1 WNHNN and CDR2 SYGVQD (reference sequence).

The genes are TRBV30 and TRBJ2-3; 10 nucleotides match TRBD1. This CDR3 has 13 residues. Trimming at V came to 5 bases and at J to 1 base, leaving 0 bases not matched to a gene. Germline V lookup: CDR1 GTSNPN, CDR2 SVGIG (reference sequence). CDR3 sequence reads: CAWGTGGTDTQYF. As DNA, the CDR3 is TGTGCCTGGGGGACAGGGGGCACAGATACGCAGTATTTT.

The rearrangement uses TRBV5-8 and TRBJ2-5; D gene unclear. Per the germline V gene, CDR1 is SGHTS and CDR2 is YDEGEE. The CDR3 consists of 13 residues. V lost 2 bases and J 1 base, leaving 6 bases between the germline ends. The CDR3, as DNA: TGTGCCAGCAGCTTAGTAGGCCAAGAGACCCAGTACTTC. Protein product: CASSLVGQETQYF. The full variable domain, with the rest looked up from reference TRBV5-8 and TRBJ2-5, is EAGVTQSPTHLIKTRGQQATLRCSPISGHTSVYWYQQALGLGLQFLLWYDEGEERNRGNFPPRFSGRQFPNYSSELNVNALELEDSALYLCASSLVGQETQYFGPGTRLLVL.

The genes are TRBV27 and TRBJ2-6; weak D call: TRBD1 (8 bases). There are 17 residues in the CDR3. CDR1 and CDR2 (germline): MNHEY, SMNVEV (reference sequence). V was shortened by 3 bases and J by 2 bases, with 14 bases between the two germline ends. CDR3 residues: CASSFYRGGTGANVLTF. The CDR3 nucleotides read TGTGCCAGCAGTTTCTACAGGGGGGGGACTGGGGCCAACGTCCTGACTTTC.

CDR3 amino acids: CASSQGWTVQETQYF. The CDR3 DNA reads TGCGCCAGCAGCCAAGGCTGGACTGTACAAGAGACCCAGTACTTC. The V gene is TRBV4-1, the J gene TRBJ2-5; TRBD2 might be the D (5 bases). Germline V gene data show CDR1 as MGHRA and CDR2 as YSYEKL. The CDR3 consists of 15 residues. V was clipped by 1 base and J by 2 bases, with 11 bases between them.

This clone showed up just once. This chain joins TRBV7-2 and TRBJ2-1; 8 positions match TRBD2. The length of the CDR3 is 15 residues. Germline CDR1 and CDR2: SGHTA and FQGNSA. Germline trimming cut 4 bases from V and 2 bases from J; bases unmatched to any gene: 4. The CDR3 coding sequence is TGTGCCAGCAGCTCGTCCGGGGGGGCCTACAATGAGCAGTTCTTC. It yields the protein CASSSSGGAYNEQFF.

The genes are TRBV4-2 and TRBJ1-1; maybe TRBD1 (6 bases). This CDR3 is 12 amino acids long. Trimming removed 3 bases from V and 8 bases from J, with 10 bases in between. Germline assignment: CDR1 LGHNA and CDR2 YNFKEQ. The CDR3 sequence: CASSHWGAEAFF. DNA of the CDR3: TGTGCCAGCAGCCACTGGGGGGCAGAAGCTTTCTTT.

This chain connects TRBV30 to TRBJ1-1, with D possibly matching TRBD1 (5 bases). The germline V gene encodes CDR1 GTSNPN and CDR2 SVGIG (reference sequence). Trimming took 5 bases from V and 1 from J, leaving 14 bases between them. The CDR3 runs to 14 residues. CDR3 loop: CAWEITGENTEAFF. CDR3 nucleotides: TGTGCCTGGGAAATTACAGGTGAGAACACTGAAGCTTTCTTT.

J is TRBJ2-7 and V is TRBV6-1, with a weak D call TRBD1 (6 bases). With 5 bases removed from V and 2 bases from J, the gap between germline ends came to 10 bases. The CDR3 sequence is 13 residues long. CDR1 is MNHNS, CDR2 SASEGT, per germline. In DNA, the CDR3 is TGTGCCAGCAGTAACAGGGCCCCCTACGAGCAGTACTTC. It codes for CASSNRAPYEQYF.